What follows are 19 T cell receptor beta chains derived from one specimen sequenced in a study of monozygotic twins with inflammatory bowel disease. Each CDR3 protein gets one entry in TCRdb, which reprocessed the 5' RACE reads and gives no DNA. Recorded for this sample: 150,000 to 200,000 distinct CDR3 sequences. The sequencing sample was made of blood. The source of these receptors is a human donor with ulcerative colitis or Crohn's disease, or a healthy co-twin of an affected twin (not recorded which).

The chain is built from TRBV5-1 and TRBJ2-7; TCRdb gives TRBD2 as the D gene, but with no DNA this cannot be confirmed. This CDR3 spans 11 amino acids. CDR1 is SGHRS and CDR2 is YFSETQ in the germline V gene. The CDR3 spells CASASGYEQYF.

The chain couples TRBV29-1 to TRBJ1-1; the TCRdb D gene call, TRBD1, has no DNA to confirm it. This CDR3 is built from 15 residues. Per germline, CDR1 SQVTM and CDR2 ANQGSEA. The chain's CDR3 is CSVGAEAGSNTEAFF.

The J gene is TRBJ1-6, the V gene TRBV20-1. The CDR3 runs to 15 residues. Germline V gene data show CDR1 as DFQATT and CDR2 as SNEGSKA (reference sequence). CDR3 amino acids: CSASKGPGTDSPLHF.

CDR3 region: CASSSGVGQGISPLHF. V is TRBV5-8 and J is TRBJ1-6; TCRdb lists TRBD1, though no DNA is available to test this call. The germline gives CDR1 SGHTS, CDR2 YDEGEE. The CDR3 has 16 amino acids.

CDR3 protein: CASSLLSSVRTDTQYF. The chain recombines TRBV7-6 with TRBJ2-3. Germline CDR1 SGHVS, CDR2 FNYEAQ. The CDR3 runs 16 residues.

CDR3 in amino acids: CASSAPGGRETQYF. The gene calls are TRBV25-1 and TRBJ2-5; the TCRdb D gene call, TRBD1, has no DNA to confirm it. Germline V gene lookup returns CDR1 MGHDK and CDR2 SYGVNS. CDR3 length: 14 amino acids. The complete variable domain, with remaining parts taken from reference TRBV25-1 and TRBJ2-5, reads EADIYQTPRYLVIGTGKKITLECSQTMGHDKMYWYQQDPGMELHLIHYSYGVNSTEKGDLSSESTVSRIRTEHFPLTLESARPSHTSQYLCASSAPGGRETQYFGPGTRLLVL.

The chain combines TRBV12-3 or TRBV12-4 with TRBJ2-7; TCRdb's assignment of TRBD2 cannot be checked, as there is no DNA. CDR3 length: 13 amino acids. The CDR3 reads CASRYREAYEQYF.

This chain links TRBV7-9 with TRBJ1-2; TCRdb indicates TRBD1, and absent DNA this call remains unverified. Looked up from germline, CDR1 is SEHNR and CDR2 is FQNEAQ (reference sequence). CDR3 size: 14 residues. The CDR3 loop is CASGDRVAPRSYTF. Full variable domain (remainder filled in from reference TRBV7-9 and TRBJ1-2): DTGVSQNPRHKITKRGQNVTFRCDPISEHNRLYWYRQTLGQGPEFLTYFQNEAQLEKSRLLSDRFSAERPKGSFSTLEIQRTEQGDSAMYLCASGDRVAPRSYTFGSGTRLTVV.

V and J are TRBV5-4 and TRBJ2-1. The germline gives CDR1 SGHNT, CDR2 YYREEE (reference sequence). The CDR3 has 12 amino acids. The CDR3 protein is CASSLVLGEQFF.

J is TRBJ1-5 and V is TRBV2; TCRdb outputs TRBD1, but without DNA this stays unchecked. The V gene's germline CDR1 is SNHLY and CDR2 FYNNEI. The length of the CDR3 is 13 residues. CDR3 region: CASNQGQGQPQHF.

CDR3 residues: CASSPPNLAADTQYF. The chain recombines TRBV18 with TRBJ2-3. The CDR3 loop spans 15 amino acids. The germline CDR1 and CDR2 sequences are KGHSH and LQKENI.

CDR3 amino acids: CSVEDQGAGVYGYTF. This chain joins TRBV29-1 and TRBJ1-2. The germline V gene encodes CDR1 SQVTM and CDR2 ANQGSEA. The CDR3 totals 15 residues.

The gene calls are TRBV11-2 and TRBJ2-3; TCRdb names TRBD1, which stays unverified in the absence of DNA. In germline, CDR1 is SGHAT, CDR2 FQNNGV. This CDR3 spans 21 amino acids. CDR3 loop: CASSSYRHPETQGRDTDTQYF.

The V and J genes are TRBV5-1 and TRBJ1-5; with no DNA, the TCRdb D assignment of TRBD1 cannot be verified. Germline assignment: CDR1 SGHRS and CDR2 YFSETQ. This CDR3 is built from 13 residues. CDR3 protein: CASSQGWNQPQHF.

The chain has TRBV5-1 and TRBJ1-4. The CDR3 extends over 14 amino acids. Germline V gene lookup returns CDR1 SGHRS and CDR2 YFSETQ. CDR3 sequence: CASSLDIPNEKLFF.

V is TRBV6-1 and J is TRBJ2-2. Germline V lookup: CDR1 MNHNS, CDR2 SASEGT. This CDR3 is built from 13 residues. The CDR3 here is CASREVFTGELFF.

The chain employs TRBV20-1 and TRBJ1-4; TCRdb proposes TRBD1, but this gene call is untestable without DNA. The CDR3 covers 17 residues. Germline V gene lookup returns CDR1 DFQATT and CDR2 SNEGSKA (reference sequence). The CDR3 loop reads CSARPMGRGATNEKLFF.

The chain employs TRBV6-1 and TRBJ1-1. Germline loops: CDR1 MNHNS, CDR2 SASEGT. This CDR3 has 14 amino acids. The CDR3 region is CASEPGGGSTEAFF.

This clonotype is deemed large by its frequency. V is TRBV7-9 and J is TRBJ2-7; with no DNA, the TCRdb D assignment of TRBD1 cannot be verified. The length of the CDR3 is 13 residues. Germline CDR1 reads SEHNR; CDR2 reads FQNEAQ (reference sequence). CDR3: CAVRRTGFYEQYF.